The clone carrying this T cell receptor beta chain was counted between two and nine times. Antigen unknown. The ViraFEST assay expanded antigen-specific CD4+ T cells with viral peptide pools before sequencing. Once cultured for approximately ten days, the cells underwent separation to obtain CD4+ T cells. Two-dose vaccination with either BNT162b2 or mRNA-1273 was given to the participants. For each well, 2 million to 2.5 million PBMC were cultured with 8.5 to 10 IU/ml IL-2 and roughly 10 ug/ml peptides. This entry comes from a study of vaccination effects on CD4 cells after COVID-19. Across the study: Following the second dose by a median of 72 days, the post-vaccine samples were obtained.

Study-wide results and limits: Clones arising from infection and from vaccination showed marked clonal contraction late after vaccination.

V lost 4 bases and J 0 bases, leaving 12 bases between the germline ends. The germline CDR1 and CDR2 sequences are SGDLS and YYNGEE. There are 15 residues in the CDR3. Generated by immunoSEQ multiplex PCR, the TCRdb table keeps only in-frame clones and is missing some. The sample records some 22,000 clones, 70% to 80% being singletons. The V and J genes are TRBV9 and TRBJ2-3; D unresolved. This clonotype was obtained from a human donor who received a COVID-19 vaccine. The source was CD4+ T cells from PBMCs cultured with HCoV-229E spike peptides, collected after COVID-19 vaccination. CDR3 in DNA: TGTGCCAGCAGCTTGACTCGGTATAGCACAGATACGCAGTATTTT. The encoded protein is CASSLTRYSTDTQYF.